One sample yielded the 32 T cell receptor beta chains listed below, sequenced in a study of cytomegalovirus exposure and HLA in healthy donors. With 60 Vbeta and 13 Jbeta primers, the PCR was carried out. Sequenced by immunoSEQ multiplex PCR; TCRdb stores in-frame clones only, minus some. The sample contains fewer than 150,000 clones, 75% to 90% of which appear only once. The sequencing input was PBMCs. Source of these receptors: a man in his fifties in good health and CMV-seronegative.

The chain couples TRBV2 to TRBJ1-3; TRBD1 aligns across 10 bases. Trimming at V came to 6 bases and at J to 0 bases, leaving 2 bases not matched to a gene. CDR1 and CDR2 from the germline V gene are SNHLY and FYNNEI. The CDR3 covers 15 residues. Here the CDR3 DNA reads TGTGCCAGCAGAAGGACAGGGGGCTCTGGAAACACCATATATTTT. Translated: CASRRTGGSGNTIYF. Full variable domain (missing parts from reference TRBV2 and TRBJ1-3): EPEVTQTPSHQVTQMGQEVILRCVPISNHLYFYWYRQILGQKVEFLVSFYNNEISEKSEIFDDQFSVERPDGSNFTLKIRSTKLEDSAMYFCASRRTGGSGNTIYFGEGSWLTVV.

The rearrangement joins TRBV4-3 to TRBJ1-1; TRBD1 might be the D (5 bases). Per the germline V gene, CDR1 is LGHNA and CDR2 is YSLEER. The CDR3 is 16 residues long. V gave up 3 bases and J gave up 6 bases, with 20 bases separating them. This CDR3 is CASSHAVGGSRAEAFF. CDR3 DNA sequence: TGCGCCAGCAGCCATGCCGTCGGGGGTTCTAGAGCTGAAGCTTTCTTT.

This clone came up a few times. The chain employs TRBV13 and TRBJ2-7; 7 bases match TRBD1. V shed 0 bases, J shed 5 bases, and the junction held 4 bases outside the gene matches. CDR1 PRHDT and CDR2 FYEKMQ come from the germline V gene (reference sequence). This CDR3 region has 14 residues. CDR3 in amino acids: CASSLGKGAHEQYF. DNA for the CDR3: TGTGCCAGCAGCTTAGGAAAGGGGGCCCACGAGCAGTACTTC.

The chain combines TRBV5-8 with TRBJ1-4, with D perhaps matching TRBD1 (5 bases). Germline CDR1 reads SGHTS; CDR2 reads YDEGEE. V dropped 0 bases and J dropped 3 bases, with 15 bases sitting between them. The CDR3 totals 17 residues. The CDR3 sequence is CASSLGQFPSSNEKLFF. The DNA of the CDR3 is TGTGCCAGCAGCTTGGGACAGTTCCCCAGCTCTAATGAAAAACTGTTTTTT.

V usage is TRBV5-4 and J usage is TRBJ2-5; 7 nucleotides agree with TRBD2. Germline CDR1 and CDR2: SGHNT and YYREEE (reference sequence). The CDR3 is 14 amino acids. Trimming removed 3 bases from V and 5 bases from J; junction bases left unmatched: 7. Here the CDR3 DNA reads TGTGCCAGCAGCTCCGGGGAGGGAGGGGAGACCCAGTACTTC. This translates into CASSSGEGGETQYF.

The genes are TRBV7-6 and TRBJ2-7, with a weak D call TRBD2 (6 bases). Between the trimmed V and J ends, which lost 5 bases and 0 bases, there was a span of 11 bases. Germline V gives CDR1 SGHVS, CDR2 FNYEAQ. CDR3 size: 14 residues. CDR3 bases: TGTGCCAGCAGCCTAGGGGAGGACTCCTACGAGCAGTACTTC. Amino acid sequence: CASSLGEDSYEQYF.

CDR3 protein: CASGAKQFF. CDR3 in DNA: TGTGCCAGCGGGGCCAAACAGTTCTTC. The V call is TRBV9, the J call TRBJ2-1, with D tentatively TRBD1 (5 bases). This CDR3 region has 9 residues. Germline loops: CDR1 SGDLS, CDR2 YYNGEE. Between the trimmed V and J ends, which lost 7 bases and 13 bases, there was a span of 9 bases. The variable domain in full, completed from reference TRBV9 and TRBJ2-1, reads DSGVTQTPKHLITATGQRVTLRCSPRSGDLSVYWYQQSLDQGLQFLIQYYNGEERAKGNILERFSAQQFPDLHSELNLSSLELGDSALYFCASGAKQFFGPGTRLTVL.

The chain uses TRBV6-6 and TRBJ2-5; perhaps TRBD2 as D (6 bases). This CDR3 spans 13 amino acids. Germline CDR1 MNHNY, CDR2 SVGAGI (reference sequence). V dropped 8 bases and J dropped 3 bases, with 13 bases sitting between them. The CDR3 reads CASARRREETQYF. CDR3 DNA sequence: TGTGCCAGCGCCCGGAGGAGGGAAGAGACCCAGTACTTC.

V gene TRBV7-8 combines with J gene TRBJ2-3; 8 bases line up with TRBD2. The CDR3 is 16 residues long. Germline values: CDR1 SGHVS, CDR2 FQNEAQ. J gave up 4 bases and V 4 bases, and 10 bases lay outside the gene matches. The CDR3 here is CASSSPGGVEADTQYF. The CDR3 bases are TGTGCCAGCAGCTCCCCCGGGGGGGTCGAGGCAGATACGCAGTATTTT.

J is TRBJ2-7 and V is TRBV4-2; 10 bases line up with TRBD2. After removal of 0 bases from V and 2 bases from J, the junction contained 4 bases not matched to a gene. The CDR3 has 16 residues. The V gene's germline CDR1 is LGHNA and CDR2 YNFKEQ. The CDR3 region has the DNA TGTGCCAGCAGCCAAGAAGAGCTAGCGGGAGCCTACGAGCAGTACTTC. Translated: CASSQEELAGAYEQYF.

V usage is TRBV27 and J usage is TRBJ2-4, with no clear D. V was shortened by 5 bases and J by 0 bases, with 11 bases between the two germline ends. The germline V gene encodes CDR1 MNHEY and CDR2 SMNVEV (reference sequence). The CDR3 consists of 15 residues. The CDR3, as DNA: TGTGCCAGCAGTCCCCTCGTCGTAGCCAAAAACATTCAGTACTTC. Its translation: CASSPLVVAKNIQYF.

The table lists this clone with a few counts. The chain uses TRBV5-6 and TRBJ1-3; no reliable D call. Between the trimmed V and J ends, which lost 3 bases and 7 bases, there was a span of 20 bases. The CDR3 spans 16 residues. Per germline, CDR1 SGHDT and CDR2 YYEEEE. The chain's CDR3 is CASSSPGGELWNTIYF. DNA of the CDR3: TGTGCCAGCAGCTCCCCAGGCGGGGAGCTTTGGAACACCATATATTTT.

The J gene is TRBJ2-2, the V gene TRBV9; D is possibly TRBD2 (5 bases). Deletions cut 0 bases from V and 5 bases from J, with 11 bases between. The length of the CDR3 is 15 residues. The germline V gene encodes CDR1 SGDLS and CDR2 YYNGEE. DNA of the CDR3: TGTGCCAGCAGCGTAGGAGCCGGGATAACCGGGGAGCTGTTTTTT. Its protein product is CASSVGAGITGELFF. The full variable domain, in which reference TRBV9 and TRBJ2-2 provide the parts outside the CDR3, is DSGVTQTPKHLITATGQRVTLRCSPRSGDLSVYWYQQSLDQGLQFLIQYYNGEERAKGNILERFSAQQFPDLHSELNLSSLELGDSALYFCASSVGAGITGELFFGEGSRLTVL.

This clone appeared once. The rearrangement links TRBV30 to TRBJ2-5; 8 bases are shared with TRBD1. The assigned J gene may be wrong: the sequence end matches TRBJ2-7 better. Germline V gene sequence: CDR1 GTSNPN, CDR2 SVGIG (reference sequence). The CDR3 loop spans 12 amino acids. CDR3 sequence (DNA): TGTGCCTTAACAGGGGGCTCCTACGAGCAGTACTTC. Encoded protein: CALTGGSYEQYF.

The chain recombines TRBV7-3 with TRBJ2-1, with 8 bases aligning to TRBD1. The CDR3 has 16 amino acids. Per germline, CDR1 SGHTA and CDR2 FQGTGA. V trimming: 5 bases; J trimming: 0 bases; junction bases outside the gene matches: 6. The CDR3, as DNA: TGTGCCAGCAGCGCCCTGACAGGGGTCTCCTACAATGAGCAGTTCTTC. Its translation is CASSALTGVSYNEQFF.

CDR3 bases: TGTGCCAGCATGACTAGCGGGGGGCGGTACCAAGAGACCCAGTACTTC. It is translated as CASMTSGGRYQETQYF. The genes are TRBV6-6 and TRBJ2-5; 13 nucleotides match TRBD2. The CDR3 spans 16 residues. Trimming cost V 7 bases and J 0 bases; bases outside gene matches: 5. CDR1 and CDR2 (germline): MNHNY, SVGAGI (reference sequence).

V usage is TRBV28 and J usage is TRBJ1-1; 8 nucleotides line up with TRBD1. Germline V lookup: CDR1 MDHEN, CDR2 SYDVKM. Germline trimming cut 3 bases from V and 1 base from J; bases unmatched to any gene: 7. CDR3 length: 16 residues. As DNA, the CDR3 is TGTGCCAGCAGTTTGAGACAGGGGACCGGGAACACTGAAGCTTTCTTT. This codes for CASSLRQGTGNTEAFF. Full variable domain (rest looked up from reference TRBV28 and TRBJ1-1): DVKVTQSSRYLVKRTGEKVFLECVQDMDHENMFWYRQDPGLGLRLIYFSYDVKMKEKGDIPEGYSVSREKKERFSLILESASTNQTSMYLCASSLRQGTGNTEAFFGQGTRLTVV.

The gene calls are TRBV7-6 and TRBJ2-7; 7 bases agree with TRBD2. The length of the CDR3 is 14 residues. After removal of 5 bases from V and 2 bases from J, the junction contained 6 bases not matched to a gene. The V gene's germline CDR1 is SGHVS and CDR2 FNYEAQ. The CDR3 spells CASSRGDGAYEQYF. Here the CDR3 DNA reads TGTGCCAGCAGCCGGGGGGACGGAGCCTACGAGCAGTACTTC.

This clone showed up just once. The V and J genes are TRBV28 and TRBJ2-7, with 8 nucleotides matching TRBD2. Looked up from germline, CDR1 is MDHEN and CDR2 is SYDVKM. This CDR3 contains 15 residues. V shed 1 base and J 1 base; nucleotides not matched to a gene: 3. The CDR3 region has the DNA TGTGCCAGCAGTTTATTTACGGGGGGGTCCTACGAGCAGTACTTC. As protein: CASSLFTGGSYEQYF.

The table lists this clone with a few counts. This rearrangement joins TRBV27 to TRBJ2-5; D ambiguous. The germline gives CDR1 MNHEY, CDR2 SMNVEV (reference sequence). The CDR3 sequence is 13 residues long. Trimming took off 3 bases at V and 1 base at J, with 6 bases between the two ends. The CDR3 sequence: CASSFRRQETQYF. CDR3 sequence (DNA): TGTGCCAGCAGTTTCCGTCGCCAAGAGACCCAGTACTTC.

The chain is built from TRBV5-4 and TRBJ2-7; TRBD2 agrees at 8 bases. The CDR3 consists of 15 residues. Germline CDR1 and CDR2: SGHNT and YYREEE (reference sequence). Trimming cost V 4 bases and J 6 bases; bases outside gene matches: 12. DNA of the CDR3: TGTGCCAGCAGCGCCCCGGGAGGGGTGGTTAGCGAGCAGTACTTC. This encodes CASSAPGGVVSEQYF.

J is TRBJ2-1 and V is TRBV7-9; no clear D gene. The CDR3 runs 15 residues. Germline lookup yields CDR1 SEHNR and CDR2 FQNEAQ (reference sequence). V lost 0 bases to trimming and J lost 0 bases, with 6 bases between them. CDR3 loop: CASSLAESSYNEQFF. The CDR3, as DNA: TGTGCCAGCAGCTTAGCGGAGAGCTCCTACAATGAGCAGTTCTTC.

V is TRBV7-9 and J is TRBJ1-6; 10 positions match TRBD1. The V segment lost 4 bases and the J segment 10 bases; nucleotides outside the gene matches: 4. This CDR3 region has 14 residues. The V gene's germline CDR1 is SEHNR and CDR2 FQNEAQ (reference sequence). CDR3: CASSSGTGESPLHF. Written as DNA, the CDR3 is TGTGCCAGCAGCTCCGGGACAGGGGAATCACCCCTCCACTTT.

The rearrangement links TRBV5-8 to TRBJ1-5; no clear D. The V gene lost 5 bases and the J gene lost 2 bases, with 11 bases spanning the gap. The germline V gene has CDR1 SGHTS and CDR2 YDEGEE. The CDR3 extends over 14 amino acids. The CDR3 loop reads CASSSGWGNQPQHF. The CDR3 DNA reads TGTGCCAGCAGTTCGGGATGGGGCAATCAGCCCCAGCATTTT.

The rearrangement uses TRBV6-5 and TRBJ2-7; 9 bases are shared with TRBD1. This CDR3 region has 15 residues. Germline CDR1 and CDR2: MNHEY and SVGAGI. The J segment lost 6 bases and the V segment lost 6 bases, leaving 12 bases of the junction unmatched. The CDR3 DNA reads as TGTGCCAGCAGCGGCCTTTCCGGGACAGGGACCGAGCAGTACTTC. It translates to CASSGLSGTGTEQYF.

The CDR3 nucleotides read TGCGCCAGCAGCTTTGGGGGACAGGGATTCTCCTACGAGCAGTACTTC. It encodes CASSFGGQGFSYEQYF. The chain is built from TRBV5-1 and TRBJ2-5, with TRBD1 identical over 9 bases. Near its end, the DNA agrees better with TRBJ2-7, so the J call may be wrong. The CDR3 runs to 16 residues. The germline V gene has CDR1 SGHRS and CDR2 YFSETQ.

The genes are TRBV29-1 and TRBJ2-7; tentative D call: TRBD1 (5 bases). V dropped 6 bases and J dropped 7 bases, with 16 bases sitting between them. Germline-derived CDR1 and CDR2 are SQVTM and ANQGSEA. The CDR3 extends over 12 amino acids. The CDR3 protein is CSVPQGPREQYF. In DNA form, the CDR3 reads TGCAGCGTCCCCCAGGGCCCTCGTGAGCAGTACTTC.

This rearrangement joins TRBV7-9 to TRBJ1-1, with 9 bases matching TRBD1. Germline CDR1 SEHNR, CDR2 FQNEAQ (reference sequence). This CDR3 contains 14 residues. Losses at the gene ends were 5 bases for V and 1 base for J; bases not matched to a gene: 2. This chain's CDR3 is CASSQGQGNTEAFF. In DNA, the CDR3 is TGTGCCAGCAGCCAGGGACAGGGGAACACTGAAGCTTTCTTT.

This chain links TRBV5-1 with TRBJ1-1, with TRBD1 matching over 8 bases. V lost 2 bases to trimming and J lost 1 base; unmatched junction nucleotides: 7. Germline values: CDR1 SGHRS, CDR2 YFSETQ. This CDR3 region has 16 residues. CDR3 protein: CASSLAWTGRNTEAFF. For the CDR3, the DNA is TGCGCCAGCAGCTTAGCCTGGACAGGGAGGAACACTGAAGCTTTCTTT.

The chain uses TRBV29-1 and TRBJ2-7; perhaps TRBD1 as D (7 bases). This CDR3 is 13 amino acids long. V shed 5 bases and J shed 9 bases, with 20 bases lying between them. Germline lookup yields CDR1 SQVTM and CDR2 ANQGSEA. CDR3 nucleotide sequence: TGCAGCGTTCCAGGGGGGAGAACAGGACTGCAGTACTTC. Residues: CSVPGGRTGLQYF.

CDR3 sequence reads: CASSLQQGLRQPQHF. The CDR3 nucleotides read TGTGCCAGCAGCTTACAACAGGGTTTAAGACAGCCCCAGCATTTT. This chain connects TRBV7-2 to TRBJ1-5; possible D gene TRBD1, 6 bases. Trimming left V 2 bases short and J 7 bases short, with 15 bases between. The germline V gene encodes CDR1 SGHTA and CDR2 FQGNSA. This CDR3 is built from 15 residues. Together with reference TRBV7-2 and TRBJ1-5, the CDR3 gives the full variable domain: GAGVSQSPSNKVTEKGKDVELRCDPISGHTALYWYRQSLGQGLEFLIYFQGNSAPDKSGLPSDRFSAERTGGSVSTLTIQRTQQEDSAVYLCASSLQQGLRQPQHFGDGTRLSIL.

V gene TRBV18 combines with J gene TRBJ1-2; TRBD1 might be the D (5 bases). V shed 1 base and J shed 4 bases, with 10 bases lying between them. The length of the CDR3 is 14 residues. Germline V gene lookup returns CDR1 KGHSH and CDR2 LQKENI. Written as DNA, the CDR3 is TGTGCCAGCTCACCACGTCAGGGAACCTATGGCTACACCTTC. Translation gives CASSPRQGTYGYTF.